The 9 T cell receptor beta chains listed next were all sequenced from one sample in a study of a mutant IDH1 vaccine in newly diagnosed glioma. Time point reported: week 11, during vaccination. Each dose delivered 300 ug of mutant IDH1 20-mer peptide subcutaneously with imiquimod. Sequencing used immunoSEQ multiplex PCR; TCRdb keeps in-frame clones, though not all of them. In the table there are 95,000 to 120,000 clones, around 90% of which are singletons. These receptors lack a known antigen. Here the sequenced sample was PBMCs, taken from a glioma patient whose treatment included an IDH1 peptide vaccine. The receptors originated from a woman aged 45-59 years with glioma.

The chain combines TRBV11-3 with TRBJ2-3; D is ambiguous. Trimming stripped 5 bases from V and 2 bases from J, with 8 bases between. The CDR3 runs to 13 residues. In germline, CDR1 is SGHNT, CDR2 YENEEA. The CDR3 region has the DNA TGTGCCAGCAGCCCTCTCCCCACAGATACGCAGTATTTT. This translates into CASSPLPTDTQYF.

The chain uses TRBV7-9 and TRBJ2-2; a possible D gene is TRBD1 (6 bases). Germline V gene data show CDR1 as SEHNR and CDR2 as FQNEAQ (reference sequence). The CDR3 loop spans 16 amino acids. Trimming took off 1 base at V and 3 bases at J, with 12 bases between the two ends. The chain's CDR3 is CASSLVGRQDTGELFF. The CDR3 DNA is TGTGCCAGCAGCTTAGTGGGGAGACAGGACACCGGGGAGCTGTTTTTT.

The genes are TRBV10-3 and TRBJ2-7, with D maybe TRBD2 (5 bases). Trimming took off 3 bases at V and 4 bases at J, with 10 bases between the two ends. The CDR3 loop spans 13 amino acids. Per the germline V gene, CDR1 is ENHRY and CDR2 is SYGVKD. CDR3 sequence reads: CAISEDAGYEQYF. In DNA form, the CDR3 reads TGTGCCATCAGTGAAGACGCGGGTTACGAGCAGTACTTC.

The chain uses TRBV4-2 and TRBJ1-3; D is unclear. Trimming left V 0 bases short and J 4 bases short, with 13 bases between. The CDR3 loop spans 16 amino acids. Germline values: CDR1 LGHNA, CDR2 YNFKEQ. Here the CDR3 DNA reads TGTGCCAGCAGCCAAGATGGACCGATTAGGGGAAACACCATATATTTT. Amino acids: CASSQDGPIRGNTIYF.

CDR3 in amino acids: CSVADYNEQFF. CDR3 coding DNA: TGCAGCGTCGCTGACTACAATGAGCAGTTCTTC. The chain carries TRBV29-1 and TRBJ2-1; no definite D call. This CDR3 is 11 amino acids long. CDR1 and CDR2 from the germline V gene are SQVTM and ANQGSEA. Trimming took 6 bases from V and 3 from J, leaving 6 bases between them.

CDR3 nucleotide sequence: TGTGCCAGCAGCCCGGACAGGGCCTTCGACACCGGGGAGCTGTTTTTT. Translated: CASSPDRAFDTGELFF. The chain combines TRBV13 with TRBJ2-2, with TRBD1 matching over 8 bases. The CDR3 length is 16 residues. Germline V gene data show CDR1 as PRHDT and CDR2 as FYEKMQ (reference sequence). V shed 5 bases and J 3 bases; nucleotides not matched to a gene: 8.

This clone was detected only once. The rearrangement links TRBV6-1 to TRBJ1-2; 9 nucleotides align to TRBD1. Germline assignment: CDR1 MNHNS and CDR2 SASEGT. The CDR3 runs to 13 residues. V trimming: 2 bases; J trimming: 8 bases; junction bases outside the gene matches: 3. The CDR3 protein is CASSEQGQGGYTF. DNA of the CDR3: TGTGCCAGCAGTGAACAGGGACAGGGCGGCTACACCTTC.

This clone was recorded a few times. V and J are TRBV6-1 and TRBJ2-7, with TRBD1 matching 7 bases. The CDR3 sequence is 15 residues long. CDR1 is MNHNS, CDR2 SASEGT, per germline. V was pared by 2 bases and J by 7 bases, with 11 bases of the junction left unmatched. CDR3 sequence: CASSELRVAGGEQYF. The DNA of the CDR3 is TGTGCCAGCAGTGAATTGAGGGTAGCAGGGGGAGAGCAGTACTTC.

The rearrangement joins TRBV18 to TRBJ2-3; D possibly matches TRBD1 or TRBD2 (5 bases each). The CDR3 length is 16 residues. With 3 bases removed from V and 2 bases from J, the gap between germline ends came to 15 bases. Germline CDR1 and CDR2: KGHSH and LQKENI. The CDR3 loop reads CASSPFGDQSTDTQYF. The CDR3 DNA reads TGTGCCAGCTCACCCTTTGGGGACCAATCCACAGATACGCAGTATTTT.